One sample yielded the 21 T cell receptor beta chains listed below, sequenced in a study of blood T cell repertoires in COVID-19. Generated by immunoSEQ multiplex PCR, the TCRdb table keeps only in-frame clones and is missing some. The sample lists more than 150,000 clones; around 85% were seen once. Sequencing used peripheral blood. The receptors stem from a man between 65 and 79 years old with active or convalescent COVID-19.

The V gene is TRBV30, the J gene TRBJ2-5; perhaps TRBD2 as D (7 bases). The CDR3 spans 13 residues. V dropped 1 base and J dropped 4 bases, with 10 bases sitting between them. Looked up from germline, CDR1 is GTSNPN and CDR2 is SVGIG (reference sequence). The DNA for the CDR3 is TGTGCCTGGAGTGCGGGGGGCCCAGAGACCCAGTACTTC. This translates into CAWSAGGPETQYF.

In nucleotides, the CDR3 is TGTGCCAGCAGCTTGGGGACAGGGATCGGCCAGCCCCAGCATTTT. Translation gives CASSLGTGIGQPQHF. The genes are TRBV5-4 and TRBJ1-5, with 8 nucleotides matching TRBD1. The CDR3 consists of 15 residues. Trimming removed 0 bases from V and 7 bases from J; junction bases left unmatched: 6. CDR1 is SGHNT, CDR2 YYREEE, per germline (reference sequence).

V gene TRBV6-5 combines with J gene TRBJ1-4; 8 nucleotides line up with TRBD1. Germline V gene data show CDR1 as MNHEY and CDR2 as SVGAGI. There are 15 residues in the CDR3. The ends lost 4 bases at V and 4 bases at J; junction bases unmatched: 5. The DNA for the CDR3 is TGTGCCAGCAGTTCCAACAGGGGGATTAATGAAAAACTGTTTTTT. It is translated as CASSSNRGINEKLFF.

Here the CDR3 reads CSAEGGQGSEQYF. CDR3 DNA: TGCAGCGCGGAGGGGGGACAGGGTTCCGAGCAGTACTTC. V and J are TRBV29-1 and TRBJ2-7; 9 nucleotides align to TRBD1. The V and J ends lost 7 bases and 6 bases, in that order; junction bases with no gene match: 10. CDR3 size: 13 residues. CDR1 and CDR2 from the germline V gene are SQVTM and ANQGSEA.

The chain employs TRBV7-2 and TRBJ2-7; D gene unclear. The germline V gene has CDR1 SGHTA and CDR2 FQGNSA. The CDR3 runs 11 residues. V dropped 2 bases and J dropped 3 bases, with 2 bases sitting between them. The CDR3 region has the DNA TGTGCCAGCAGCTTACTCTACGAGCAGTACTTC. Its protein is CASSLLYEQYF.

The J gene is TRBJ2-1, the V gene TRBV19, with D possibly TRBD2 on 5 matching bases. CDR3 length: 14 residues. Trimming stripped 1 base from V and 9 bases from J, with 13 bases between. Germline lookup yields CDR1 LNHDA and CDR2 SQIVND (reference sequence). The CDR3 DNA reads TGTGCCAGTAGTATAGGCGCCCGAGAGGGTGAGCAGTTCTTC. It codes for CASSIGAREGEQFF.

In this sample, this clone turned up once. This rearrangement joins TRBV5-1 to TRBJ2-7, with a weak D call TRBD2 (5 bases). Trimming pared 0 bases from V and 5 bases from J, leaving 15 bases between. Per germline, CDR1 SGHRS and CDR2 YFSETQ. This CDR3 contains 15 residues. The CDR3 sequence is CASSLELRVVNEQYF. The CDR3 region has the DNA TGCGCCAGCAGCTTGGAGTTGCGGGTAGTGAACGAGCAGTACTTC.

The V and J genes are TRBV19 and TRBJ2-7; 8 bases match TRBD1. CDR1 is LNHDA and CDR2 is SQIVND in the germline V gene (reference sequence). The CDR3 is made up of 14 amino acids. V dropped 6 bases and J dropped 4; count of bases not matched to a gene: 8. CDR3 DNA sequence: TGTGCCAGTAGCGCAGGGGGCGGCGGGTACGAGCAGTACTTC. Residues: CASSAGGGGYEQYF. Filled out from reference TRBV19 and TRBJ2-7, the complete variable domain reads DGGITQSPKYLFRKEGQNVTLSCEQNLNHDAMYWYRQDPGQGLRLIYYSQIVNDFQKGDIAEGYSVSREKKESFPLTVTSAQKNPTAFYLCASSAGGGGYEQYFGPGTRLTVT.

The CDR3 reads CASSLTRGQPEKLFF. CDR3 sequence (DNA): TGTGCCAGCAGTTTGACCCGGGGACAACCCGAAAAACTGTTTTTT. The rearrangement joins TRBV27 to TRBJ1-4, with D possibly being TRBD1 (6 bases). There are 15 residues in the CDR3. CDR1 and CDR2 (germline): MNHEY, SMNVEV (reference sequence). Trimming removed 3 bases from V and 8 bases from J, with 16 bases in between.

This clone has only one observation. J is TRBJ1-2 and V is TRBV20-1; D ambiguous. The CDR3 is made up of 11 amino acids. Trimming left V 4 bases short and J 14 bases short, with 17 bases between. Germline assignment: CDR1 DFQATT and CDR2 SNEGSKA (reference sequence). DNA of the CDR3: TGCAGTGCTACGGACGGCTCAGGAGGTACCTTC. It specifies CSATDGSGGTF.

This clone was counted between two and nine times. This chain links TRBV4-3 with TRBJ1-6; tentatively, D is TRBD1 (5 bases). The CDR3 spans 14 residues. Germline values: CDR1 LGHNA, CDR2 YSLEER. V was clipped by 4 bases and J by 14 bases, with 18 bases between them. CDR3 in DNA: TGCGCCAGCAGCCCCGGGGGAGAGTTAGCGACCCTCCACTTT. This encodes CASSPGGELATLHF.

This clone was seen a few times. V is TRBV11-2 and J is TRBJ2-7; TRBD2 matches at 10 bases. V dropped 6 bases and J dropped 0; count of bases not matched to a gene: 17. Germline V gene data show CDR1 as SGHAT and CDR2 as FQNNGV. There are 19 residues in the CDR3. CDR3 nucleotides: TGTGCCAGCAGTCAGATGCGGGGTAGCGGGAGGCCCTCCTCCTACGAGCAGTACTTC. Translating it yields CASSQMRGSGRPSSYEQYF.

This clone was seen just once. The chain uses TRBV18 and TRBJ1-5, with TRBD1 as a possible D gene (5 bases). CDR1 and CDR2 from the germline V gene are KGHSH and LQKENI. CDR3 length: 14 amino acids. Trimming pared 5 bases from V and 0 bases from J, leaving 8 bases between. CDR3 residues: CASSSDTSNQPQHF. CDR3 bases: TGTGCCAGCTCATCGGACACTAGCAATCAGCCCCAGCATTTT.

The chain employs TRBV28 and TRBJ2-7; TRBD1 agrees at 9 bases. With 6 bases clipped from V and 8 bases from J, the junction kept 8 bases outside the gene matches. The germline V gene encodes CDR1 MDHEN and CDR2 SYDVKM. This CDR3 has 13 residues. The CDR3 protein is CASSGDRVKQQYF. Here the CDR3 DNA reads TGTGCCAGCAGCGGGGACAGGGTGAAGCAGCAGTACTTC.

The chain combines TRBV18 with TRBJ2-3; tentatively, D is TRBD1 (6 bases). Per the germline V gene, CDR1 is KGHSH and CDR2 is LQKENI. The CDR3 has 16 amino acids. The V gene lost 3 bases and the J gene lost 3 bases, with 16 bases spanning the gap. CDR3 loop: CASSPEQGRGTDTQYF. The CDR3 coding sequence is TGTGCCAGCTCACCGGAACAGGGAAGGGGTACAGATACGCAGTATTTT.

This sequence joins TRBV27 and TRBJ2-5; TRBD1 aligns across 7 bases. In germline, CDR1 is MNHEY, CDR2 SMNVEV (reference sequence). J gave up 5 bases and V 5 bases, and 14 bases lay outside the gene matches. The length of the CDR3 is 16 residues. CDR3 DNA: TGTGCCAGCAGTCCGGGACAGTTGGGGACCAGGGAGACCCAGTACTTC. Translating it yields CASSPGQLGTRETQYF.

The chain joins TRBV2 to TRBJ1-5; 7 nucleotides align to TRBD1. Germline assignment: CDR1 SNHLY and CDR2 FYNNEI. With V trimmed by 7 bases and J by 3 bases, 6 bases remained unmatched. The CDR3 is made up of 14 amino acids. CDR3 DNA sequence: TGTGCCAGCATCTTTGACAGGGACAATCAGCCCCAGCATTTT. Translation gives CASIFDRDNQPQHF.

The chain employs TRBV3-1 (or the pseudogene TRBV3-2) and TRBJ2-1; no reliable D call. CDR1 is LGHDT, CDR2 YNNKEL, per germline (reference sequence). V was pared by 0 bases and J by 1 base, with 10 bases between. The CDR3 runs 16 residues. Here the CDR3 reads CASSQEQTLSYNEQFF. CDR3 nucleotide sequence: TGTGCCAGCAGCCAAGAACAAACCCTTTCCTACAATGAGCAGTTCTTC.

The chain is built from TRBV4-1 and TRBJ2-2; 7 nucleotides match TRBD2. CDR1 is MGHRA, CDR2 YSYEKL, per germline. The V segment lost 1 base and the J segment 7 bases; nucleotides outside the gene matches: 6. The CDR3 has 15 residues. The CDR3 bases are TGCGCCAGCAGCCAAGTTGCGGGAGTGGGCGGGGAGCTGTTTTTT. As protein: CASSQVAGVGGELFF.

In DNA form, the CDR3 reads TGTGCCAGCAGTGAAGGAGCTATGGCGGTGTTCTTC. Translated, it gives CASSEGAMAVFF. The V gene is TRBV2, the J gene TRBJ2-1; D not certain. The V end lost 1 base, the J end lost 15 bases, and 13 bases lay between the germline ends. The CDR3 runs to 12 residues. Per germline, CDR1 SNHLY and CDR2 FYNNEI.

V usage is TRBV9 and J usage is TRBJ2-1; 10 nucleotides agree with TRBD2. J gave up 4 bases and V 6 bases, and 7 bases lay outside the gene matches. The CDR3 covers 15 residues. Germline assignment: CDR1 SGDLS and CDR2 YYNGEE. Written as DNA, the CDR3 is TGTGCCAGCACCCTAGGACTAGCGGAATACAATGAGCAGTTCTTC. It is translated as CASTLGLAEYNEQFF. Based on the CDR3 plus reference TRBV9 and TRBJ2-1, the full variable domain is DSGVTQTPKHLITATGQRVTLRCSPRSGDLSVYWYQQSLDQGLQFLIQYYNGEERAKGNILERFSAQQFPDLHSELNLSSLELGDSALYFCASTLGLAEYNEQFFGPGTRLTVL.